Below are 16 T cell receptor beta chains sequenced from a single sample in a study of CD8 T cells in ankylosing spondylitis. Findings and caveats of the study: Roughly 8 highly homologous variants made up a TCR beta motif, and this motif appeared characteristic of ankylosing spondylitis blood.

The antigens for these receptors are not known. In TCRdb, the 5' RACE reads were re-called with MiXCR into one record per CDR3 protein. The repertoire holds fewer than 750,000 distinct CDR3 sequences, with under 20% as singletons. The sample comprised blood, either unsorted or a sorted T cell fraction (not recorded which). The source is a male donor with ankylosing spondylitis.

The rearrangement links TRBV7-9 to TRBJ2-3, with a weak D call TRBD2 (5 bases). The germline CDR1 and CDR2 sequences are SEHNR and FQNEAQ (reference sequence). The CDR3 sequence is 14 residues long. The ends were cut back, 5 bases at V and 3 bases at J, with 12 bases in the middle. CDR3 sequence (DNA): TGTGCCAGCAGCCAATCTAGCTATACAGATACGCAGTATTTT. The encoded protein is CASSQSSYTDTQYF.

This chain links TRBV28 with TRBJ2-5; 8 nucleotides line up with TRBD2. This CDR3 region has 16 residues. Trimming cost V 5 bases and J 2 bases; bases outside gene matches: 10. CDR1 MDHEN and CDR2 SYDVKM come from the germline V gene. CDR3 residues: CASSPPTSGKQETQYF. CDR3 in DNA: TGTGCCAGCAGTCCTCCCACTAGCGGAAAACAAGAGACCCAGTACTTC.

The chain couples TRBV7-6 to TRBJ1-6; no clear D gene. The length of the CDR3 is 14 residues. CDR1 SGHVS and CDR2 FNYEAQ come from the germline V gene. V dropped 5 bases and J dropped 6 bases, with 11 bases sitting between them. The CDR3 nucleotides read TGTGCCAGCAGCCCCCGGCAGTTTAATTCACCCCTCCACTTT. Its protein is CASSPRQFNSPLHF.

This clonotype was counted between two and nine times. V is TRBV9 and J is TRBJ2-2; tentatively, D is TRBD2 (5 bases). This CDR3 region has 17 residues. The germline V and J ends were trimmed by 1 base and 3 bases, with 16 bases remaining between them. The germline CDR1 and CDR2 sequences are SGDLS and YYNGEE. DNA of the CDR3: TGTGCCAGCAGCGTAAGATCTGAGGGTTTCGACACCGGGGAGCTGTTTTTT. Translating it yields CASSVRSEGFDTGELFF.

Written as DNA, the CDR3 is TGTGCCAGCTCGCGCAATCAGGGCAGCGGTCAGCCCCAGCATTTT. This gives the protein CASSRNQGSGQPQHF. The V and J genes are TRBV18 and TRBJ1-5; D may be TRBD1 (5 bases). The CDR3 consists of 15 residues. Germline values: CDR1 KGHSH, CDR2 LQKENI. With 6 bases removed from V and 6 bases from J, the gap between germline ends came to 18 bases.

V gene TRBV7-2 combines with J gene TRBJ1-6, with a weak D call TRBD1 (6 bases). V was pared by 5 bases and J by 5 bases, with 19 bases between. The CDR3 covers 17 residues. Germline V gene lookup returns CDR1 SGHTA and CDR2 FQGNSA. In nucleotides, the CDR3 is TGTGCCAGCAGCGCGATGTGGGGACACCTCGATAATTCACCCCTCCACTTT. This sequence encodes CASSAMWGHLDNSPLHF.

This clonotype was counted only a few times. The chain combines TRBV29-1 with TRBJ1-1; D remains unclear. Germline CDR1 SQVTM, CDR2 ANQGSEA. The CDR3 is made up of 14 amino acids. The V gene lost 0 bases and the J gene lost 4 bases, with 12 bases spanning the gap. The CDR3 DNA follows: TGCAGCGTTGAAGAGTCGGACCTGGGCACTGAAGCTTTCTTT. Encoded protein: CSVEESDLGTEAFF.

This clonotype was found a few times. This chain joins TRBV21-1 and TRBJ1-1; no check of the table's D call, TRBD1, against the DNA was made. TRBV21-1 is a pseudogene. CDR3 length: 14 residues. The CDR3 here is CASSKVRTGGEAFF. DNA for the CDR3: TGTGCCAGCAGCAAAGTCCGGACAGGAGGTGAAGCTTTCTTT.

V usage is TRBV20-1 and J usage is TRBJ1-2; D gene unclear. V was clipped by 0 bases and J by 2 bases, with 7 bases between them. This CDR3 comprises 13 residues. Per the germline V gene, CDR1 is DFQATT and CDR2 is SNEGSKA (reference sequence). DNA for the CDR3: TGCAGTGCTAGAGAATCTTTGAACTATGGCTACACCTTC. Its translation is CSARESLNYGYTF.

The table lists this clonotype with a few counts. The CDR3 nucleotides read TGTGCCAGCAGCTCCAGGCCTGGGAGCTCCTACGAGCAGTACTTC. Protein sequence: CASSSRPGSSYEQYF. The chain carries TRBV7-9 and TRBJ2-7; possibly TRBD2 for D (5 bases). The CDR3 spans 15 residues. Trimming took 4 bases from V and 0 from J, leaving 13 bases between them. Germline V gene sequence: CDR1 SEHNR, CDR2 FQNEAQ (reference sequence).

The rearrangement joins TRBV9 to TRBJ2-3; TRBD1 matches 9 bases. With V trimmed by 3 bases and J by 3 bases, 11 bases remained unmatched. CDR1 is SGDLS, CDR2 YYNGEE, per germline. There are 17 residues in the CDR3. This CDR3 reads CASSERDRALGTDTQYF. CDR3 DNA sequence: TGTGCCAGCAGCGAAAGGGACAGGGCGTTAGGGACAGATACGCAGTATTTT.

This clonotype was found a few times. J is TRBJ2-2 and V is TRBV7-9, with TRBD1 matching 9 bases. J was trimmed by 4 bases and V by 5 bases; bases with no gene match: 5. The CDR3 spans 15 residues. Germline V gives CDR1 SEHNR, CDR2 FQNEAQ (reference sequence). CDR3: CASSAWTGVTGELFF. In DNA form, the CDR3 reads TGTGCCAGCAGCGCCTGGACAGGGGTCACCGGGGAGCTGTTTTTT.

The CDR3 spells CASSQEGSLANYGYTF. CDR3 DNA sequence: TGTGCCAGCAGCCAAGAGGGAAGTTTGGCTAACTATGGCTACACCTTC. This chain links TRBV4-2 with TRBJ1-2, with D unclear. V was cut by 0 bases and J by 0 bases, with 11 bases left in between. The CDR3 totals 16 residues. CDR1 is LGHNA, CDR2 YNFKEQ, per germline.

The chain combines TRBV27 with TRBJ2-7; TRBD2 matches at 9 bases. The CDR3 is 16 amino acids. J lost 3 bases, V lost 0 bases, and 6 bases had no gene match. Germline CDR1 reads MNHEY; CDR2 reads SMNVEV (reference sequence). This CDR3 is CASSLSGTSQFYEQYF. CDR3 coding DNA: TGTGCCAGCAGTTTATCGGGGACTAGCCAATTCTACGAGCAGTACTTC.

J is TRBJ2-5 and V is TRBV6-6; D tentatively fits TRBD1 or TRBD2 (6 bases each). Trimming shortened V by 6 bases and J by 5 bases, and 13 bases separated the two germline ends. This CDR3 has 13 residues. Germline V CDR1 and CDR2: MNHNY, SVGAGI (reference sequence). The CDR3 coding sequence is TGTGCCAGCAGACCACAAGGGGGGGAGACCCAGTACTTC. Translating it yields CASRPQGGETQYF.

The chain carries TRBV20-1 and TRBJ2-1, with a tentative D call TRBD2 (5 bases). CDR1 is DFQATT, CDR2 SNEGSKA, per germline (reference sequence). Trimming pared 0 bases from V and 3 bases from J, leaving 6 bases between. CDR3 size: 13 residues. The CDR3 DNA sequence: TGCAGTGCTAGAGAAGAGGGCTACAATGAGCAGTTCTTC. The encoded protein is CSAREEGYNEQFF.